This entry features one T cell receptor beta chain sequence. The CDR3 spans 14 residues. Germline CDR1 is WNHNN and CDR2 is SYGVQD (reference sequence). V lost 3 bases and J lost 7, with 14 bases in between. The data originate from a study of control samples from healthy donors and cancer patients. The assay was immunoSEQ multiplex PCR, and TCRdb's table has in-frame clones only and misses some. This table holds around 200,000 clones, over 80% found once. Sequencing used blood. The receptor comes from a man younger than 35 in good health. This chain joins TRBV10-1 and TRBJ2-3; D not resolved. CDR3 nucleotides: TGCGCCAGCAGTGAAATTGCCTTCCCGAATACGCAGTATTTT. Protein product: CASSEIAFPNTQYF.